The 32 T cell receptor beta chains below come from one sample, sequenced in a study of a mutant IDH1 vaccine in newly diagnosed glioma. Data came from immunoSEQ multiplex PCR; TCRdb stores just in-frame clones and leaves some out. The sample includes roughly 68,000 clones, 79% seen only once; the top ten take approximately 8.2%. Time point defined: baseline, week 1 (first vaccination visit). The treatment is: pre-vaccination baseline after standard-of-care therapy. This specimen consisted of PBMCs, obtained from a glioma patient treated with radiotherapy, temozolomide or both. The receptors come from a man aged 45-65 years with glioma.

The CDR3 nucleotides are TGTGCCAGCAGCAGGGGCAATCAGCCCCAGCATTTT. Its translation is CASSRGNQPQHF. This chain joins TRBV6-5 and TRBJ1-5; D perhaps matches TRBD1 (5 bases). V was trimmed by 6 bases and J by 2 bases, leaving 5 bases between them. This CDR3 has 12 residues. Per the germline V gene, CDR1 is MNHEY and CDR2 is SVGAGI.

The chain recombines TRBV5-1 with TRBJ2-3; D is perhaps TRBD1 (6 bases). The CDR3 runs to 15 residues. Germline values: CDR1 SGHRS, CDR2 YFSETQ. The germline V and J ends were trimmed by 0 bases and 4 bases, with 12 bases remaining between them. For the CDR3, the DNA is TGCGCCAGCAGCTTGGCCTGGCAGGGGTCAGATACGCAGTATTTT. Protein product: CASSLAWQGSDTQYF.

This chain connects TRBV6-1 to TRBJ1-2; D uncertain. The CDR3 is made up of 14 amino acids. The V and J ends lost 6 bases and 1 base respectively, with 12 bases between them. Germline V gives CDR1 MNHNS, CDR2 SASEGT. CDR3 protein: CASSSVRDNYGYTF. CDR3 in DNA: TGTGCCAGCAGCTCCGTGAGAGATAACTATGGCTACACCTTC.

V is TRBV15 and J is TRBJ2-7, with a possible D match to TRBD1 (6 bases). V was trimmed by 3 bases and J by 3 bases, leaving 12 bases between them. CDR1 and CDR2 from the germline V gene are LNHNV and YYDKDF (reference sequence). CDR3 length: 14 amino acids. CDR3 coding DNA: TGTGCCACCAGCAGGGATAGGGGGAGCTACGAGCAGTACTTC. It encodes CATSRDRGSYEQYF.

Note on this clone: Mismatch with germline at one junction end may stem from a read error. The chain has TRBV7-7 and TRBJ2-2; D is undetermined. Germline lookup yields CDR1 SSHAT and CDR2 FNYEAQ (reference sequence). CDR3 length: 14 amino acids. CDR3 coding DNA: TGTGCTAGCAGCTTGAGCCAGAACACCGGGGAGCTGTTTTTT. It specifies CASSLSQNTGELFF.

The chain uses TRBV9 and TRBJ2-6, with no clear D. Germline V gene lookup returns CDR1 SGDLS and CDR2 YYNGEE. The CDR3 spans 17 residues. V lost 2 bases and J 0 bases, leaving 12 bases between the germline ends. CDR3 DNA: TGTGCCAGCAGCGTGCCGGAATACAGCTCTGGGGCCAACGTCCTGACTTTC. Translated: CASSVPEYSSGANVLTF.

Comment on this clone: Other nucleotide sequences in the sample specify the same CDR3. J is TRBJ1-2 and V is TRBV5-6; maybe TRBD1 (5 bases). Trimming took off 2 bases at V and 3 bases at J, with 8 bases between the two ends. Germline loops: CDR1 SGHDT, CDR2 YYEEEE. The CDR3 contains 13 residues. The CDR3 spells CASSLAGDYGYTF. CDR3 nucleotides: TGTGCCAGCAGCTTAGCGGGGGACTATGGCTACACCTTC.

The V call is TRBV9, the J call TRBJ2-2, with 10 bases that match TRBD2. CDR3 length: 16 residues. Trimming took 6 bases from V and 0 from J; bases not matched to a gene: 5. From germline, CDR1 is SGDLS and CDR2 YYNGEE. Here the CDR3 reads CASNTLAGANTGELFF. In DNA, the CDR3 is TGTGCCAGCAACACCCTAGCGGGGGCGAACACCGGGGAGCTGTTTTTT.

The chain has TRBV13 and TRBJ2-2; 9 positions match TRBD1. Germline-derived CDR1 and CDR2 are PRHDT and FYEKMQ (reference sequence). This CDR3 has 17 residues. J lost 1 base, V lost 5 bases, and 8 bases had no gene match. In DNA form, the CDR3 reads TGTGCCAGCAGCCTAAACCCGGGACAGGGGAACACCGGGGAGCTGTTTTTT. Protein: CASSLNPGQGNTGELFF.

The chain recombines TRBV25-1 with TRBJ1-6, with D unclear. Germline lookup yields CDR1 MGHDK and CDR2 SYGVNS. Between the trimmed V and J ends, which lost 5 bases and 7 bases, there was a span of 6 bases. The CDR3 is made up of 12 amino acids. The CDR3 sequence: CASSPGNSPLHF. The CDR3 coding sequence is TGTGCCAGCAGTCCGGGCAATTCACCCCTCCACTTT.

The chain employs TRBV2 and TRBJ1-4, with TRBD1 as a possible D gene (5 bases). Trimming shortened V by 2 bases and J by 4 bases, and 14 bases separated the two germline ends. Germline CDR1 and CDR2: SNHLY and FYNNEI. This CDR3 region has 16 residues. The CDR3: CASSEFPGYGNEKLFF. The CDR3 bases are TGTGCCAGCAGTGAATTTCCAGGGTACGGTAATGAAAAACTGTTTTTT.

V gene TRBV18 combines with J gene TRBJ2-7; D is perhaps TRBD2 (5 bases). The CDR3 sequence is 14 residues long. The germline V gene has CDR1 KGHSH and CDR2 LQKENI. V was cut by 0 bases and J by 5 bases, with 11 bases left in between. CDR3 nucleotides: TGTGCCAGCTCACCACCGAATAGCGACCACGAGCAGTACTTC. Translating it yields CASSPPNSDHEQYF.

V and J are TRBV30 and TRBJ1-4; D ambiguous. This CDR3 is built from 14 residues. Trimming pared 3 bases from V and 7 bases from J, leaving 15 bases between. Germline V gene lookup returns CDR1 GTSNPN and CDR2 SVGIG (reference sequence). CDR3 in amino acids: CAWSLGGSGEKLFF. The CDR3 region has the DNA TGTGCCTGGAGCCTTGGAGGGAGCGGTGAAAAACTGTTTTTT. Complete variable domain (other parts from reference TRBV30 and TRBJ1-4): SQTIHQWPATLVQPVGSPLSLECTVEGTSNPNLYWYRQAAGRGLQLLFYSVGIGQISSEVPQNLSASRPQDRQFILSSKKLLLSDSGFYLCAWSLGGSGEKLFFGSGTQLSVL.

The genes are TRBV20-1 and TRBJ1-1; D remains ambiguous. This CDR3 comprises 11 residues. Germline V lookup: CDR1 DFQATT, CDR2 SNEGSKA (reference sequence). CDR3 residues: CSGRQDTEAFF. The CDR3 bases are TGCAGCGGGCGGCAGGACACTGAAGCTTTCTTT.

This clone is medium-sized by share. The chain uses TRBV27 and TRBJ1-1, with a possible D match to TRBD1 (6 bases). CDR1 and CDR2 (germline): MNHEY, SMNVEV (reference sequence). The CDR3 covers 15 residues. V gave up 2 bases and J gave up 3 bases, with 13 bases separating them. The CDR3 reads CASSLTQGSYTEAFF. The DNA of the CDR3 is TGTGCCAGCAGTTTAACACAGGGTAGTTACACTGAAGCTTTCTTT.

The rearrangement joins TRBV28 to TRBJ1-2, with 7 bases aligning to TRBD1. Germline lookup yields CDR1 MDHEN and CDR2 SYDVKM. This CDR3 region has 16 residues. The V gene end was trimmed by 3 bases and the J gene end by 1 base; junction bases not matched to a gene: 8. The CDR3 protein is CASSFQGEEVNYGYTF. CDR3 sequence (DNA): TGTGCCAGCAGTTTCCAGGGGGAGGAAGTTAACTATGGCTACACCTTC.

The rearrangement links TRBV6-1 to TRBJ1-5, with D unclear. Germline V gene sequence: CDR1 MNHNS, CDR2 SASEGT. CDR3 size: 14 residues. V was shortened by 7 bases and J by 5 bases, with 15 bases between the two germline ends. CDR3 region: CASNFFLGDQPQHF. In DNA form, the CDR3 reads TGTGCCAGCAACTTTTTCCTGGGAGATCAGCCCCAGCATTTT.

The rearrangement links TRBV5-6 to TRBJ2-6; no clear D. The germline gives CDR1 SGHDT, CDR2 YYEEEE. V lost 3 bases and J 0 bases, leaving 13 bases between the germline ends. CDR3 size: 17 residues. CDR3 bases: TGTGCCAGCAGCTCAGGTGGACCGAACTCTGGGGCCAACGTCCTGACTTTC. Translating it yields CASSSGGPNSGANVLTF.

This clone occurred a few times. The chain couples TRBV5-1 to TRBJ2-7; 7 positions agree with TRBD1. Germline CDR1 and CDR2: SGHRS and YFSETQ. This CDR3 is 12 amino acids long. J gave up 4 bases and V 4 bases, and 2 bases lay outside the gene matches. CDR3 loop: CASSRDSYEQYF. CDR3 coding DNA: TGCGCCAGCAGCCGGGACAGTTACGAGCAGTACTTC.

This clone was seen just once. The CDR3 nucleotides are TGTGCCAGCAGCCCCGCGGGGTCCCAAGAGACCCAGTACTTC. Protein sequence: CASSPAGSQETQYF. This sequence joins TRBV4-2 and TRBJ2-5; D perhaps matches TRBD2 (6 bases). The CDR3 sequence is 14 residues long. The germline gives CDR1 LGHNA, CDR2 YNFKEQ. V lost 4 bases and J lost 1, with 10 bases in between.

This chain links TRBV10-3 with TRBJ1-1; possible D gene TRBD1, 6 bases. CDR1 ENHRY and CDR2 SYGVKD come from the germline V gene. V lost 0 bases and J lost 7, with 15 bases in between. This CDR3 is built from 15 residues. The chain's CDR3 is CAISESIGGTNEAFF. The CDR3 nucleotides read TGTGCCATCAGTGAGTCGATAGGGGGAACCAATGAAGCTTTCTTT.

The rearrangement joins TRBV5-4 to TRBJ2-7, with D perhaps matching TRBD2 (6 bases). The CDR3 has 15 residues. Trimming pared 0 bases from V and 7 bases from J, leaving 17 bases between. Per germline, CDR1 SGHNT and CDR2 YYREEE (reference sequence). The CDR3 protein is CASSLDGGMPREQYF. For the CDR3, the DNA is TGTGCCAGCAGCTTGGATGGGGGGATGCCTCGGGAGCAGTACTTC.

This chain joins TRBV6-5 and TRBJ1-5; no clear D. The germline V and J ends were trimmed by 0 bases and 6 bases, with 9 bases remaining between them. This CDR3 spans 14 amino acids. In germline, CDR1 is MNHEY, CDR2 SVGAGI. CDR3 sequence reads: CASSYSPTGQPQHF. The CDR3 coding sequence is TGTGCCAGCAGTTACTCGCCTACTGGTCAGCCCCAGCATTTT.

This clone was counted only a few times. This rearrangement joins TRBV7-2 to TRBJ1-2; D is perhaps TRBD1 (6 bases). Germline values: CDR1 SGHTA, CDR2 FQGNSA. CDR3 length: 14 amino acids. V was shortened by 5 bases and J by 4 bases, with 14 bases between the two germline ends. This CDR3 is CASSRGQAIYGYTF. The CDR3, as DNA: TGTGCCAGCAGCCGGGGGCAGGCCATCTATGGCTACACCTTC.

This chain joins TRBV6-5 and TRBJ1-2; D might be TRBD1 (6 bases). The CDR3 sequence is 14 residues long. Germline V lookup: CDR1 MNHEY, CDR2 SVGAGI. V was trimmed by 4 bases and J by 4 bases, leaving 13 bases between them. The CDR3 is CASSSSQGGYGYTF. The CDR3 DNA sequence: TGTGCCAGCAGTTCTTCACAGGGAGGCTATGGCTACACCTTC.

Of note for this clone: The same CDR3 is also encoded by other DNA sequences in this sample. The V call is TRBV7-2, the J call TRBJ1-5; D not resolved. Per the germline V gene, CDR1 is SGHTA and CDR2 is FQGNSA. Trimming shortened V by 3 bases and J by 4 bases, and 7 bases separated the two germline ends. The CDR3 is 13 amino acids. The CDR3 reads CASSFRPNQPQHF. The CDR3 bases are TGTGCCAGCAGCTTTAGACCTAATCAGCCCCAGCATTTT.

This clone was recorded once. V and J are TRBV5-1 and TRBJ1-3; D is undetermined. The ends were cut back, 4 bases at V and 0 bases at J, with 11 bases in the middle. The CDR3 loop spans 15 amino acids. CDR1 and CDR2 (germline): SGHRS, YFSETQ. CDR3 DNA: TGCGCCAGCAGCCCTACAGTGTACTCTGGAAACACCATATATTTT. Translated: CASSPTVYSGNTIYF.

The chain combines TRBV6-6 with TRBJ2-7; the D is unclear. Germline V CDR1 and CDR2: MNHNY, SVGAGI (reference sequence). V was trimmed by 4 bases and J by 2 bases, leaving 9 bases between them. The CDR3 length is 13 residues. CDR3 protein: CASSSDLTYEQYF. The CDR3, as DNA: TGTGCCAGCAGTTCGGACCTGACCTACGAGCAGTACTTC.

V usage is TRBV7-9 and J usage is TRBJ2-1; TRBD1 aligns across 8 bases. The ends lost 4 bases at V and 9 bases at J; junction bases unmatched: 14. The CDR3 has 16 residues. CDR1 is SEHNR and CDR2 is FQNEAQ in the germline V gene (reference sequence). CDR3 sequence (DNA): TGTGCCAGCAGCTCATCGGGACAGGCGATAGTAAGTGAGCAGTTCTTC. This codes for CASSSSGQAIVSEQFF.

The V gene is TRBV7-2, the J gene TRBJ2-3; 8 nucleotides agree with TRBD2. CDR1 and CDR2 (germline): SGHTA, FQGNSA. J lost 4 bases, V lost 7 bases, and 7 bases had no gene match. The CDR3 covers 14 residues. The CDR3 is CASTPTSASDTQYF. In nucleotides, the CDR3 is TGTGCCAGCACGCCGACTAGCGCCTCAGATACGCAGTATTTT.

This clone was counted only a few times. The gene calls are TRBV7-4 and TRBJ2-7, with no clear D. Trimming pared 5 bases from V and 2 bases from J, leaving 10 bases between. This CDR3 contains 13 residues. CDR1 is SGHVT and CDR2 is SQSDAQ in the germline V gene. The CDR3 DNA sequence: TGTGCCAGCAGCCCCAGTATGACCTACGAGCAGTACTTC. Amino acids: CASSPSMTYEQYF.

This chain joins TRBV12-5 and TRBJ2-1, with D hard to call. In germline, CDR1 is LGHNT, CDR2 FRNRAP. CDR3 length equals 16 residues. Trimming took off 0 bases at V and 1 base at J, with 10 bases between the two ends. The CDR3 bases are TGTGCTAGTGGTTTGGTACTTGGCCGGTCCTACAATGAGCAGTTCTTC. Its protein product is CASGLVLGRSYNEQFF.